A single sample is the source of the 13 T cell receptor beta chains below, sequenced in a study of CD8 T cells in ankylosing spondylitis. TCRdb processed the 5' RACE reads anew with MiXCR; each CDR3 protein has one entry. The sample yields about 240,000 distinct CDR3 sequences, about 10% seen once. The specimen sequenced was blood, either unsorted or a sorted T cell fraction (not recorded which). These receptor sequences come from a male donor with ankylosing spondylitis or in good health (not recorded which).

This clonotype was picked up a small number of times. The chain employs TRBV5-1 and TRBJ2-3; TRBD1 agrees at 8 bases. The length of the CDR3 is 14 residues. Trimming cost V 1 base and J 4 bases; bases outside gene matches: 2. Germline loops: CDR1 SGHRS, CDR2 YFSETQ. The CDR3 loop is CASSLRQGSDTQYF. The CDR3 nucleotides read TGCGCCAGCAGCTTGAGACAGGGGTCAGATACGCAGTATTTT.

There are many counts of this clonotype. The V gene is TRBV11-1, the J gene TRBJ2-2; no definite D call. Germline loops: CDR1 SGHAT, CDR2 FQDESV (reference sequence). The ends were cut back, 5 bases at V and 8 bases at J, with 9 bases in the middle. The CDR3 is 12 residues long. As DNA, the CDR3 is TGTGCCAGCAGCCATCCTGGGGGGGAGCTGTTTTTT. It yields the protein CASSHPGGELFF. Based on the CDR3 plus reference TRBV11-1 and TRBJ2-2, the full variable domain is EAEVAQSPRYKITEKSQAVAFWCDPISGHATLYWYRQILGQGPELLVQFQDESVVDDSQLPKDRFSAERLKGVDSTLKIQPAELGDSAMYLCASSHPGGELFFGEGSRLTVL.

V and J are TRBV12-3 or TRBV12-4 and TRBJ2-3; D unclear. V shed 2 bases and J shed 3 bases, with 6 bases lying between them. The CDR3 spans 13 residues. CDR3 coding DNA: TGTGCCAGCAGTTTATCATATACAGATACGCAGTATTTT. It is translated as CASSLSYTDTQYF.

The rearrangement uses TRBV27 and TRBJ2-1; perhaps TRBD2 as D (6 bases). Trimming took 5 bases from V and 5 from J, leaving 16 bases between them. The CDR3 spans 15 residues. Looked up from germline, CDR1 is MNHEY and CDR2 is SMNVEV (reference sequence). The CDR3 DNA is TGTGCCAGCAGTAGTTGGTTAGCGGCAGACAATGAGCAGTTCTTC. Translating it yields CASSSWLAADNEQFF.

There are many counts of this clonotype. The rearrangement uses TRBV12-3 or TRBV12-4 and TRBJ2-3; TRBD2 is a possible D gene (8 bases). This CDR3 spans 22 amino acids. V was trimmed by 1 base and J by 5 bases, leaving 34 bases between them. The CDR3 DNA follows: TGTGCCAGCAGTTTAGGTCGAACAGGGGTCCAAACTAGGACTAGCAAGGGAGATACGCAGTATTTT. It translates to CASSLGRTGVQTRTSKGDTQYF.

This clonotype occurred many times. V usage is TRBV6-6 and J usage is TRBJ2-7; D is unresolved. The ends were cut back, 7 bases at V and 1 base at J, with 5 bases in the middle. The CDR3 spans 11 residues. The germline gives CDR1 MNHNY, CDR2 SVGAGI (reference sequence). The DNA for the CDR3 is TGTGCCAGCAAGGGATCCTACGAGCAGTACTTC. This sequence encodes CASKGSYEQYF.

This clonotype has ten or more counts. The CDR3 nucleotides read TGTGCCATCAGTGAGATTTTAACCTACGAGCAGTACTTC. Its protein is CAISEILTYEQYF. This sequence joins TRBV10-3 and TRBJ2-7; no definite D call. The CDR3 covers 13 residues. V was shortened by 2 bases and J by 2 bases, with 7 bases between the two germline ends. Germline V gives CDR1 ENHRY, CDR2 SYGVKD.

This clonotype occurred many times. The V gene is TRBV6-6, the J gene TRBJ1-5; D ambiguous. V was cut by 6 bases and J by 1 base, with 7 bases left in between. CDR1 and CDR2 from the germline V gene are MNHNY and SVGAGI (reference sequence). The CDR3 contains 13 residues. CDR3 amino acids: CASRPGSNQPQHF. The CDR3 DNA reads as TGTGCCAGCAGACCCGGGAGCAATCAGCCCCAGCATTTT.

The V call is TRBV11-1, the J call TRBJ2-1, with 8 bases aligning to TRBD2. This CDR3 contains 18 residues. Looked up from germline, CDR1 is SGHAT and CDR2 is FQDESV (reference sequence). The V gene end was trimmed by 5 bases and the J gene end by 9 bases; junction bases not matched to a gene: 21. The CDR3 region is CASSTEGRRGVHHLEQFF. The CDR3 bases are TGTGCCAGCAGCACCGAGGGAAGGCGGGGGGTCCACCATCTTGAGCAGTTCTTC.

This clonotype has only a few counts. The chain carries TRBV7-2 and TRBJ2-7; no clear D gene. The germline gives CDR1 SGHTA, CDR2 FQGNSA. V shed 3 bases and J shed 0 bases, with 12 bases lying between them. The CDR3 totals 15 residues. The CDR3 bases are TGTGCCAGCAGCTTCGCCGGGTCTAGCTCCTACGAGCAGTACTTC. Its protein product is CASSFAGSSSYEQYF.

In DNA form, the CDR3 reads TGCGCCAGCAGCTTGGGGCAGGGGGTTAGCTACACCTTC. Its translation: CASSLGQGVSYTF. J is TRBJ1-2 and V is TRBV5-1; 7 bases align to TRBD1. The J segment lost 9 bases and the V segment lost 0 bases, leaving 5 bases of the junction unmatched. The V gene's germline CDR1 is SGHRS and CDR2 YFSETQ. The CDR3 has 13 amino acids. The variable domain in full, completed from reference TRBV5-1 and TRBJ1-2, reads KAGVTQTPRYLIKTRGQQVTLSCSPISGHRSVSWYQQTPGQGLQFLFEYFSETQRNKGNFPGRFSGRQFSNSRSEMNVSTLELGDSALYLCASSLGQGVSYTFGSGTRLTVV.

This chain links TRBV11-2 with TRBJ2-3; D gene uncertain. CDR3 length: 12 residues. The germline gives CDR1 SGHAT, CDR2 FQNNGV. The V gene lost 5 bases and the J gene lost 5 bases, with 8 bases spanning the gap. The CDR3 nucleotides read TGTGCCAGCAGCCGTACACGAGATACGCAGTATTTT. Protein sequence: CASSRTRDTQYF. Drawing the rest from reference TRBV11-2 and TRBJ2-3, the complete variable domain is EAGVAQSPRYKIIEKRQSVAFWCNPISGHATLYWYQQILGQGPKLLIQFQNNGVVDDSQLPKDRFSAERLKGVDSTLKIQPAKLEDSAVYLCASSRTRDTQYFGPGTRLTVL.

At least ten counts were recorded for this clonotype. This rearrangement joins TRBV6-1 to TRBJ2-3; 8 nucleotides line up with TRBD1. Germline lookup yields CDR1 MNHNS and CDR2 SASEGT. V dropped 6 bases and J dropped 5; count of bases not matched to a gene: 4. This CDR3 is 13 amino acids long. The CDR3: CASRQGAKDTQYF. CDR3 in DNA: TGTGCCAGCAGGCAGGGGGCGAAAGATACGCAGTATTTT.